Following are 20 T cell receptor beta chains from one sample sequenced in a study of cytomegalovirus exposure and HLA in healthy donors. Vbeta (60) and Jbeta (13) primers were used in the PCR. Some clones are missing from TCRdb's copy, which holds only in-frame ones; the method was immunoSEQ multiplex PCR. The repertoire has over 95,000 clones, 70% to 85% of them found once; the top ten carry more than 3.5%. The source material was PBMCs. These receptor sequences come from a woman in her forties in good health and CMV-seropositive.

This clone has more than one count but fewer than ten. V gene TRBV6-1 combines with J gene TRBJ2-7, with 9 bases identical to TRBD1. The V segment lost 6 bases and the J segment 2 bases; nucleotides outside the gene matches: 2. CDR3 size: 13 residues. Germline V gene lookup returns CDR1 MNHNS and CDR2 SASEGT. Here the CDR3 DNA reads TGTGCCAGCAGGGGACAGGGAACCTACGAGCAGTACTTC. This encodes CASRGQGTYEQYF.

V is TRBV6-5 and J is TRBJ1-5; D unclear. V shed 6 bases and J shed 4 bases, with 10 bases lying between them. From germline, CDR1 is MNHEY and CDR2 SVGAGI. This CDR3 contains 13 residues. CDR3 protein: CASSPQENQPQHF. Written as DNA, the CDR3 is TGTGCCAGCAGCCCTCAAGAGAATCAGCCCCAGCATTTT.

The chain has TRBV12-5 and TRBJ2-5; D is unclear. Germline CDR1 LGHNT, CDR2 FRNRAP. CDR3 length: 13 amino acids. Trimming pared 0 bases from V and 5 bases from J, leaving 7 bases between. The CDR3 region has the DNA TGTGCTAGTGGTTTGGTACTTTGGGAGACCCAGTACTTC. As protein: CASGLVLWETQYF.

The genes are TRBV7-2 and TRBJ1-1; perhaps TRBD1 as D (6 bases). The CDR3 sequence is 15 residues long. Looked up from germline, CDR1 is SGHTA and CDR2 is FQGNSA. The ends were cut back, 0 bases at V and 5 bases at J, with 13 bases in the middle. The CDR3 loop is CASSLANRVSTEAFF. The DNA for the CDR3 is TGTGCCAGCAGCTTAGCGAACAGGGTATCAACTGAAGCTTTCTTT.

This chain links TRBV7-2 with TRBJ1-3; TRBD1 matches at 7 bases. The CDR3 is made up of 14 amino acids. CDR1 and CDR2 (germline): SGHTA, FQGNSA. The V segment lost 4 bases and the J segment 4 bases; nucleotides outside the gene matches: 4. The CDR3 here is CASSYRTGGNTIYF. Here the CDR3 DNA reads TGTGCCAGCAGCTACCGGACAGGAGGAAACACCATATATTTT.

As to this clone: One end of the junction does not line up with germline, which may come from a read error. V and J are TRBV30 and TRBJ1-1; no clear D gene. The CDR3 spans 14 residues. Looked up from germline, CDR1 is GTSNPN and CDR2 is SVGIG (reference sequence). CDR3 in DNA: TGTGCTTGGAGGGTCTTTAAGGGAGGCACTGAAGCTTTCTTT. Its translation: CAWRVFKGGTEAFF.

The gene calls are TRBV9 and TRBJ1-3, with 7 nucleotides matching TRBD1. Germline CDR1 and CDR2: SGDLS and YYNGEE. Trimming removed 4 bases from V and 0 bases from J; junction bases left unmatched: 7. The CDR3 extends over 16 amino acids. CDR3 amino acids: CASSLRQGGSGNTIYF. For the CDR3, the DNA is TGTGCCAGCAGCCTCAGACAGGGCGGCTCTGGAAACACCATATATTTT.

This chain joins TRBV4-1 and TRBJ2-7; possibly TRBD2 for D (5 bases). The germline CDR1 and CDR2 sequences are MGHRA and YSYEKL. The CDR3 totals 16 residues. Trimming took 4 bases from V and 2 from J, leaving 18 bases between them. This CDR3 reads CASSPRGAGGTYEQYF. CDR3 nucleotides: TGCGCCAGCAGCCCCCGCGGTGCGGGCGGCACCTACGAGCAGTACTTC.

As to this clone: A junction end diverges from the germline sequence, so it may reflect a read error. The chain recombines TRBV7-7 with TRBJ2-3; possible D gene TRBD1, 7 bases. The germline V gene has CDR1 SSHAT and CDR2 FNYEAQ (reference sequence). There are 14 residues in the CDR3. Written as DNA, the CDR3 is TGTGCTAGCAGCGCCAGGGGGGTTCAAGATACGCAGTATTTT. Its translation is CASSARGVQDTQYF.

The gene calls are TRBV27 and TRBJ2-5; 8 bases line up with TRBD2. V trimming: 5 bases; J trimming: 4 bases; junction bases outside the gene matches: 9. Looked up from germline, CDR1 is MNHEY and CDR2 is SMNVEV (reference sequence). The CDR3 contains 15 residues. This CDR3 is CASSRSGSGGETQYF. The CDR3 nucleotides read TGTGCCAGCAGTCGAAGCGGGAGCGGTGGAGAGACCCAGTACTTC.

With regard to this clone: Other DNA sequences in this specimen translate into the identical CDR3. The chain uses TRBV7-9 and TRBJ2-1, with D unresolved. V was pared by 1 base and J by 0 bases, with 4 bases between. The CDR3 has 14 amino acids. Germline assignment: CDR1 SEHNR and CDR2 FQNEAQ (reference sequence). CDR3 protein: CASSLGGSYNEQFF. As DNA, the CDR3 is TGTGCCAGCAGCTTAGGCGGCTCCTACAATGAGCAGTTCTTC.

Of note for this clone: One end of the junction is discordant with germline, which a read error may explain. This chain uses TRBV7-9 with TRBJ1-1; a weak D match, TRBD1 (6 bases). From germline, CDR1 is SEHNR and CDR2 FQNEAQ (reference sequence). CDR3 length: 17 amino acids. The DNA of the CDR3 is TGTTCCAGCAGCTTAGGGGTCCTACAGGGTTTGAACACTGAAGCTTTCTTT. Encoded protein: CSSSLGVLQGLNTEAFF.

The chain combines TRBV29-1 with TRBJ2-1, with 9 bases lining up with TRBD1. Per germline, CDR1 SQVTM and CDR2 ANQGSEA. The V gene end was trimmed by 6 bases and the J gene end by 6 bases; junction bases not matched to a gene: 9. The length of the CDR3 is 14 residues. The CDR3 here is CSVDPGQGVNEQFF. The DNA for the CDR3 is TGCAGCGTCGATCCGGGACAGGGTGTCAATGAGCAGTTCTTC.

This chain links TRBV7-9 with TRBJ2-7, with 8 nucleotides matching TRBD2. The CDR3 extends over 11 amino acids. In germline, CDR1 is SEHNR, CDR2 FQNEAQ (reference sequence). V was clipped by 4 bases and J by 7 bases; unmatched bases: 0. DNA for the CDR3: TGTGCCAGCAGCTCGGGAGGGGAGCAGTACTTC. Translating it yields CASSSGGEQYF.

The CDR3 region has the DNA TGCGCCAGCAGCCCGACAGGACCCAACTATGGCTACACCTTC. Its translation: CASSPTGPNYGYTF. The rearrangement joins TRBV5-1 to TRBJ1-2; TRBD1 might be the D (6 bases). Germline V gene lookup returns CDR1 SGHRS and CDR2 YFSETQ. The CDR3 loop spans 14 amino acids. The V and J ends lost 4 bases and 2 bases respectively, with 12 bases between them.

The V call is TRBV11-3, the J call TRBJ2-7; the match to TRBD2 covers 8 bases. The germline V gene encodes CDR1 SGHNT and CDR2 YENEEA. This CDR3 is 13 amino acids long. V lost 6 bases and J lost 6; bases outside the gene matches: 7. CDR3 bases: TGTGCCAGCAGTGCCGGGACTAGTGGCGAGCAGTACTTC. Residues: CASSAGTSGEQYF.

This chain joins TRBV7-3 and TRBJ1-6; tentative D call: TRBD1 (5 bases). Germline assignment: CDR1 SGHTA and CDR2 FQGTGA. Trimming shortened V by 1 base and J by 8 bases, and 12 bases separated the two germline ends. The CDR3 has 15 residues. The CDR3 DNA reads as TGTGCCAGCAGCTTAAGGGGGGAATCGTATTCACCCCTCCACTTT. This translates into CASSLRGESYSPLHF.

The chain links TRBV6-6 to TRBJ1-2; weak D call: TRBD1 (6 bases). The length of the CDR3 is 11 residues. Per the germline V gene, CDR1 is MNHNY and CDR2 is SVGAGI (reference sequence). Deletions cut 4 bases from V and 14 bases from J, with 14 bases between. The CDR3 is CASSSNRVHTF. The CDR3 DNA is TGTGCCAGCAGTTCGAACAGGGTGCATACCTTC.

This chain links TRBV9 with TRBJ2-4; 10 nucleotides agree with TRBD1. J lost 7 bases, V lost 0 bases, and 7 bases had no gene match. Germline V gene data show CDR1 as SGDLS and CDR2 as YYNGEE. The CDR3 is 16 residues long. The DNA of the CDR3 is TGTGCCAGCAGCGTAGAGGGACAGGGGCGAGGGAACATTCAGTACTTC. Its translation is CASSVEGQGRGNIQYF.

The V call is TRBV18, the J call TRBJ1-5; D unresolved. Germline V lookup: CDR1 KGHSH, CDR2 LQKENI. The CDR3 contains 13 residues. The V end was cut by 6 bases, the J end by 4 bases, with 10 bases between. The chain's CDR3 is CASSEGNNQPQHF. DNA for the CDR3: TGTGCCAGCTCGGAGGGTAATAATCAGCCCCAGCATTTT.